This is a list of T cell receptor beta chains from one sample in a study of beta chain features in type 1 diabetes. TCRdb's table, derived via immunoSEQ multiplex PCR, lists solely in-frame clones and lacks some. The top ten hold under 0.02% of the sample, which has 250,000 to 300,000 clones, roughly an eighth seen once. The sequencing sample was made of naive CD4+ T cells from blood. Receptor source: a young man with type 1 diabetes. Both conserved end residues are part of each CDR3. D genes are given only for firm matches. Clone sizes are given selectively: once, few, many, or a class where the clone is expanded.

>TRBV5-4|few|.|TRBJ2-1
TGTGCCAGCAGCTCAGGGCGCTCCTCCTACAATGAGCAGTTCTTC
CASSSGRSSYNEQFF
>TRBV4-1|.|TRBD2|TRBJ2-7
TGCGCCAGCAGCCAAGCATCCTTTCGGACTAGCGGCTCCTACGAGCAGTACTTC
CASSQASFRTSGSYEQYF
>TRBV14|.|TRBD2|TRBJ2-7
TGTGCCAGCAGCCCTCGACTAGCGGGAGACTACGAGCAGTACTTC
CASSPRLAGDYEQYF
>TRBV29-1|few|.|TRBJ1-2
TGCAGCGTTGTCTGGGGGCAGAACTATGGCTACACCTTC
CSVVWGQNYGYTF
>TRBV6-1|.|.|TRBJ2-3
TGTGCCAGCAGTGAAGACAGGCTAACAGATACGCAGTATTTT
CASSEDRLTDTQYF
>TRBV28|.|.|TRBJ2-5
TGTGCCAGCAGTTTCGGGCAGGGTAGAGAGACCCAGTACTTC
CASSFGQGRETQYF
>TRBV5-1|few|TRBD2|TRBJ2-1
TGCGCCAGCAGCCCGAGATGGGGGGGACGGAGCAATGAGCAGTTCTTC
CASSPRWGGRSNEQFF
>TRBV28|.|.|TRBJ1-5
TGTGCCAGCAGTTTATTAGAGGGGGACAATCAGCCCCAGCATTTT
CASSLLEGDNQPQHF
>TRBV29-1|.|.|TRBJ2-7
TGCAGCGTTGTGGCGACTCACTCCTACGAGCAGTACTTC
CSVVATHSYEQYF
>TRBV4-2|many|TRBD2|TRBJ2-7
TGTGCCAGCAGCCAAGACCCCGGGACTAGCCTCTACGAGCAGTACTTC
CASSQDPGTSLYEQYF
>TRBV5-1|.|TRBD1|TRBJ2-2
TGCGCCAGCAGACTCAAGACAGGGGGTTTTACCGGGGAGCTGTTTTTT
CASRLKTGGFTGELFF
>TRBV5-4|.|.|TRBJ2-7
TGTGCCAGCAGCTTGGGCGGGTTTTCCTACGAGCAGTACTTC
CASSLGGFSYEQYF
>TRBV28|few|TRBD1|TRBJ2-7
TGTGCCAGCAGTCAGAGTCGGACAGGGTCCTACGAGCAGTACTTC
CASSQSRTGSYEQYF
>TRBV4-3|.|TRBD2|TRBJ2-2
TGCGCCAGCAGCCAAGATGGGCTAGCGGGAGTAAGGGCCGGGGAGCTGTTTTTT
CASSQDGLAGVRAGELFF
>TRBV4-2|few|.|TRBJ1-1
TGTGCCAGCAGCCGGGCAGGACAGAACACTGAAGCTTTCTTT
CASSRAGQNTEAFF
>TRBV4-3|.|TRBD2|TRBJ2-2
TGCGCCAGCAGCCGGAACCTAGCGGGCCTAAGAGGTTCCGGGGAGCTGTTTTTT
CASSRNLAGLRGSGELFF
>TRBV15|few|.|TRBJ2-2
TGTGCCGTACAGCGGAGGAGCGGGGAGCTGTTTTTT
CAVQRRSGELFF
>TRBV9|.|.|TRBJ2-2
TGTGCCAGCAGCGTCTCCTCACAGGGCCCCGGGGAGCTGTTTTTT
CASSVSSQGPGELFF
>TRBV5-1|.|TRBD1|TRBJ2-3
TGCGCCAGCAGCACGGGACAGGGGGATACGCAGTATTTT
CASSTGQGDTQYF
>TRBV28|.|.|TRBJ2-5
TGTGCCAGCAGTTTATGGGGCAGGGGGGACTCGGGGACCCAGTACTTC
CASSLWGRGDSGTQYF
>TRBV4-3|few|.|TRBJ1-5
TGCGCCAGCAGCCAAGATCGGGTGGGGGGGAATGGCAATCAGCCCCAGCATTTT
CASSQDRVGGNGNQPQHF
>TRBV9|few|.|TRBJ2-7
TGTGCCAGCAGCGTCGGACAGTATGCCACCTACGAGCAGTACTTC
CASSVGQYATYEQYF
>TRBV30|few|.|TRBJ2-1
TGTGCCTGGAGTCCCGGGAGAAGGTATGAGCAGTTCTTC
CAWSPGRRYEQFF
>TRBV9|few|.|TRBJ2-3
TGTGCCAGCAGCCCTAGGGGGGGAGACCAAAGCACAGATACGCAGTATTTT
CASSPRGGDQSTDTQYF
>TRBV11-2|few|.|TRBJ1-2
TGTGCCAGCAGCAAACGACGCGAGGGAGGCTACACCTTC
CASSKRREGGYTF
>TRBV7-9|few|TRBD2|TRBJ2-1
TGTGCCAGCAGCCCCCATTTGTCTAGCGGGAGGGGCAATGAGCAGTTCTTC
CASSPHLSSGRGNEQFF
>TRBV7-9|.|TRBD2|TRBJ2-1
TGTGCCAGCAGCCCCACTAGCGGGAGGACAAACTACAATGAGCAGTTCTTC
CASSPTSGRTNYNEQFF
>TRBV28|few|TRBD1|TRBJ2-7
TGTGCCAGCAGTCGCCCTAGGGGGCGTGACCTCGGGTACGAGCAGTACTTC
CASSRPRGRDLGYEQYF
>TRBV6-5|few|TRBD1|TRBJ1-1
TGTGCCAGCATCTCGACAGGGAAAGAAGCTTTCTTT
CASISTGKEAFF
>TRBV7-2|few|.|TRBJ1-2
TGTGCCAGCAGCTTAGAACAGGGAATGTATGGCTACACCTTC
CASSLEQGMYGYTF
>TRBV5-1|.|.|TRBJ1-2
TGCGCCAGCAGAAAAGAGGGTCCCTATGGCTACACCTTC
CASRKEGPYGYTF
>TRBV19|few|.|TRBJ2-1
TGTGCCAGTAGGTCGGAGGCAGGGGGGTACAATGAGCAGTTCTTC
CASRSEAGGYNEQFF
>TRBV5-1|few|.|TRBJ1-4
TGCGCCAGCAGCGACCCCCAAGGCAGCGGCGAAAAACTGTTTTTT
CASSDPQGSGEKLFF
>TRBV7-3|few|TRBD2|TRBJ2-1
TGTGCCAGCAGCGTGGGTCTAGCGGGAGGGCCGGTTGAGCAGTTCTTC
CASSVGLAGGPVEQFF
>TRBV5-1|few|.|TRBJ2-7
TGCGCCAGCAGCTTGGGGGCGGGAACCTACGAGCAGTACTTC
CASSLGAGTYEQYF
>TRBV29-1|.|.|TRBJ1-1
TGCAGCGCCGCCCCGGGGGTTCGGACTGAAGCTTTCTTT
CSAAPGVRTEAFF
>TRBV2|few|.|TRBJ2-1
TGTGCCAGCAGTGTTATCTACAGGGAGATTGACAATGAGCAGTTCTTC
CASSVIYREIDNEQFF
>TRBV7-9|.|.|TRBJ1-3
TGTGCCAGCAGCTTTACTTACTCTGGAAACACCATATATTTT
CASSFTYSGNTIYF
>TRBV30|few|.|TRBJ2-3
TGTGCCTGGAGTGTACCGTTGAGGCAGGGTTGGTCCGATACGCAGTATTTT
CAWSVPLRQGWSDTQYF
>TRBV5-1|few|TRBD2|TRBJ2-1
TGCGCCAGCAGCTTGGTCGCGGGAGGGCCGGAAAATGAGCAGTTCTTC
CASSLVAGGPENEQFF
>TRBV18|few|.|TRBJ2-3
TGTGCCAGCTCACCAACTAGCACAGATACGCAGTATTTT
CASSPTSTDTQYF
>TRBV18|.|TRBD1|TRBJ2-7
TGTGCCAGCTCAAAGACAGGGTTGAGTTCCTACGAGCAGTACTTC
CASSKTGLSSYEQYF
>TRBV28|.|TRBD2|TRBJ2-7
TGTGCCAGCAGCTTATATCCTACCTACGGACTAGGGGAGCAGTACTTC
CASSLYPTYGLGEQYF
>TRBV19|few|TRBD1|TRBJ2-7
TGTGCCAGTAGTACGGACAGGGCCTACGAGCAGTACTTC
CASSTDRAYEQYF
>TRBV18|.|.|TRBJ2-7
TGTGCCAGCTCACAGGGGACACCCTCCTACGAGCAGTACTTC
CASSQGTPSYEQYF
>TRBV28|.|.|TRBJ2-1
TGTGCCAGCAGTTTACCCCACAGTGATGAGCAGTTCTTC
CASSLPHSDEQFF
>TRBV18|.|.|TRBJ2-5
TGTGCCAGCTCACCACCGTCGGTGTCGGAGACCCAGTACTTC
CASSPPSVSETQYF
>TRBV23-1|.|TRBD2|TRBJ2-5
TGCGCCAGCCAAGGGAGCAGTCACGGGGGGGGCCGGGGGGTGCCCCAGTACTTC
CASQGSSHGGGRGVPQYF
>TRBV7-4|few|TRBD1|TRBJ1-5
TGTGCCAGCAGCCTCGCCGGGACAGGCAATCAGCCCCAGCATTTT
CASSLAGTGNQPQHF